In its sample, the clone carrying this T cell receptor beta chain was seen a few times. What it binds is not known. The sample originates from a study of graft-versus-host responses after intestinal transplantation. The germline V gene encodes CDR1 ENHRY and CDR2 SYGVKD. V lost 10 bases to trimming and J lost 8 bases; unmatched junction nucleotides: 7. This CDR3 region has 11 residues. Assay used: immunoSEQ multiplex PCR; TCRdb lists only in-frame clones, some missing. The sample lists over 80,000 clones; 85% to 95% were seen once. Material: unstimulated CD8+ T cells sorted from spleen or lymph node cells, obtained before transplant. The V call is TRBV10-3, the J call TRBJ1-2; 7 positions agree with TRBD1. This sequence was found in a human donor who was the organ donor for an intestinal transplant. The chain's CDR3 is CATYRGKGYTF. The CDR3 bases are TGTGCCACCTACAGGGGAAAGGGCTACACCTTC.